The next 9 T cell receptor beta chains were all read from a single sample in a study of blood T cell repertoires in COVID-19. TCRdb keeps only in-frame clones here, not all; method: immunoSEQ multiplex PCR. The sample comprises around 260,000 clones, 65% to 90% of which are singletons, and almost 2% rests with the top ten. The sequencing input was peripheral blood. Receptors originate from a man aged 25 to 40 with active or convalescent COVID-19.

The chain combines TRBV3-1 (or the pseudogene TRBV3-2) with TRBJ1-2; 9 positions agree with TRBD1. This CDR3 region has 16 residues. The germline V gene has CDR1 LGHDT and CDR2 YNNKEL (reference sequence). The junction had 6 bases not matched to a gene; V was cut back by 0 bases and J by 4 bases. The CDR3 region is CASSQDINRGLYGYTF. The CDR3, as DNA: TGTGCCAGCAGCCAAGATATCAACAGGGGGCTCTATGGCTACACCTTC.

The chain employs TRBV6-5 and TRBJ2-6; 8 positions agree with TRBD1. Trimming cost V 2 bases and J 4 bases; bases outside gene matches: 4. CDR1 MNHEY and CDR2 SVGAGI come from the germline V gene. This CDR3 contains 16 residues. The CDR3, as DNA: TGTGCCAGCAGTTACCGACAGGGGACCGGGGCCAACGTCCTGACTTTC. It yields the protein CASSYRQGTGANVLTF.

The V and J genes are TRBV19 and TRBJ2-7, with TRBD1 identical over 7 bases. The germline gives CDR1 LNHDA, CDR2 SQIVND (reference sequence). J lost 6 bases, V lost 5 bases, and 16 bases had no gene match. There are 16 residues in the CDR3. Here the CDR3 reads CASSEVLQGPRSEQYF. For the CDR3, the DNA is TGTGCCAGTAGTGAGGTTCTACAGGGGCCCCGGTCCGAGCAGTACTTC.

The rearrangement links TRBV6-4 to TRBJ1-6, with 8 bases that match TRBD1. CDR3 size: 15 residues. Germline CDR1 MRHNA, CDR2 SNTAGT. The J segment lost 6 bases and the V segment lost 7 bases, leaving 8 bases of the junction unmatched. CDR3: CASKLQGAGNSPLHF. CDR3 bases: TGTGCCAGCAAACTTCAGGGGGCAGGTAATTCACCCCTCCACTTT.

The gene calls are TRBV27 and TRBJ2-5; 10 bases align to TRBD1. The V and J ends lost 5 bases and 5 bases, in that order; junction bases with no gene match: 8. Germline loops: CDR1 MNHEY, CDR2 SMNVEV (reference sequence). The CDR3 is made up of 15 amino acids. CDR3 region: CASSIRQGAGETQYF. CDR3 sequence (DNA): TGTGCCAGCAGTATCCGACAGGGGGCCGGGGAGACCCAGTACTTC.

V and J are TRBV9 and TRBJ2-7; possible D gene TRBD1, 7 bases. The CDR3 is 15 residues long. The V gene lost 3 bases and the J gene lost 1 base, with 14 bases spanning the gap. Germline-derived CDR1 and CDR2 are SGDLS and YYNGEE. CDR3 residues: CASSAGGGQSYEQYF. In DNA form, the CDR3 reads TGTGCCAGCAGCGCAGGGGGAGGACAGTCCTACGAGCAGTACTTC.

The chain uses TRBV18 and TRBJ1-2, with D maybe TRBD1 (6 bases). CDR1 is KGHSH, CDR2 LQKENI, per germline. The CDR3 extends over 14 amino acids. V lost 2 bases to trimming and J lost 5 bases, with 12 bases between them. The CDR3 reads CASSPDGQNYGYTF. Written as DNA, the CDR3 is TGTGCCAGCTCACCAGATGGACAGAATTATGGCTACACCTTC.

In its sample, this clone was seen once. V gene TRBV14 combines with J gene TRBJ1-1, with D unclear. Germline values: CDR1 SGHDN, CDR2 FVKESK. The CDR3 is made up of 13 amino acids. Trimming removed 6 bases from V and 6 bases from J, with 14 bases in between. CDR3 DNA sequence: TGTGCCAGCAGTGTCCAGGTCTCGGCTGAAGCTTTCTTT. Encoded protein: CASSVQVSAEAFF.

The chain joins TRBV2 to TRBJ2-4, with 9 bases that match TRBD1. V shed 6 bases and J 5 bases; nucleotides not matched to a gene: 8. Germline loops: CDR1 SNHLY, CDR2 FYNNEI. This CDR3 comprises 15 residues. CDR3 protein: CASRLDRGDQNIQYF. Written as DNA, the CDR3 is TGTGCCAGCAGATTGGACAGGGGAGACCAAAACATTCAGTACTTC.